The 29 T cell receptor beta chains in this list originate from one sample, sequenced in a study of CD8 T cells in ankylosing spondylitis. The study, taken as a whole, reports: Seemingly distinctive of ankylosing spondylitis blood was a TCR beta motif formed by eight highly homologous variants.

These receptors' targets are unknown. TCRdb reprocessed the 5' RACE reads via MiXCR and lists one record per CDR3 protein. There are roughly 700,000 distinct CDR3 sequences in the sample; 15% to 20% occur only once, and over 15% lies in the top ten. Sequencing input: blood, either unsorted or a sorted T cell fraction (not recorded which). All receptors derive from a male donor with ankylosing spondylitis.

This sequence joins TRBV10-3 and TRBJ2-1, with TRBD2 matching over 12 bases. Germline lookup yields CDR1 ENHRY and CDR2 SYGVKD. This CDR3 has 15 amino acids. V was clipped by 10 bases and J by 5 bases; unmatched bases: 9. DNA of the CDR3: TGTGCCACCGAACCCGGACTAGCGGGGAACAATGAGCAGTTCTTC. Protein product: CATEPGLAGNNEQFF.

This clonotype was recorded once. The rearrangement links TRBV5-1 to TRBJ2-3; 8 nucleotides align to TRBD2. Germline V gene data show CDR1 as SGHRS and CDR2 as YFSETQ. This CDR3 comprises 14 residues. J lost 5 bases, V lost 3 bases, and 5 bases had no gene match. The CDR3 DNA reads TGCGCCAGCAGCTCAGCGGGGGCGGTAGATACGCAGTATTTT. It is translated as CASSSAGAVDTQYF.

This clonotype was seen ten or more times. V is TRBV29-1 and J is TRBJ2-1; 10 nucleotides align to TRBD2. With V trimmed by 6 bases and J by 4 bases, 6 bases remained unmatched. This CDR3 is 14 amino acids long. Looked up from germline, CDR1 is SQVTM and CDR2 is ANQGSEA. The DNA of the CDR3 is TGCAGCGTCCATTCACTAGCGGGGTACAATGAGCAGTTCTTC. Amino acids: CSVHSLAGYNEQFF.

This chain uses TRBV20-1 with TRBJ2-3; 16 positions match TRBD2. Germline V gene lookup returns CDR1 DFQATT and CDR2 SNEGSKA (reference sequence). This CDR3 has 18 amino acids. V gave up 3 bases and J gave up 4 bases; unmatched junction bases: 10. The CDR3 is CSASRPGLAGGLADTQYF. The CDR3 DNA is TGCAGTGCTAGCAGACCGGGACTAGCGGGGGGGCTGGCAGATACGCAGTATTTT.

This clonotype came up a few times. This rearrangement joins TRBV4-2 to TRBJ1-1; D is perhaps TRBD1 (6 bases). Trimming removed 0 bases at V and 8 bases at J, with 16 bases between. Germline lookup yields CDR1 LGHNA and CDR2 YNFKEQ. The CDR3 runs to 15 residues. The CDR3, as DNA: TGTGCCAGCAGCCAAGATGGCAGGCAGGGGCCCGAAGCTTTCTTT. It is translated as CASSQDGRQGPEAFF.

This clonotype was detected only a few times. The chain carries TRBV12-3 or TRBV12-4 and TRBJ1-1, with D hard to call. CDR3 length: 13 residues. V lost 3 bases and J 4 bases, leaving 9 bases between the germline ends. CDR3 nucleotide sequence: TGTGCCAGCAGTTTTCGTGTGAGCACTGAAGCTTTCTTT. Its translation is CASSFRVSTEAFF.

This clonotype was recorded a few times. The J gene is TRBJ2-1, the V gene TRBV24-1; 11 bases match TRBD2. This CDR3 spans 16 amino acids. Germline CDR1 and CDR2: KGHDR and SFDVKD. The V and J ends lost 4 bases and 4 bases, in that order; junction bases with no gene match: 5. This chain's CDR3 is CATSDPTSGSYNEQFF. The CDR3 DNA reads as TGTGCCACCAGTGACCCCACTAGCGGGAGTTACAATGAGCAGTTCTTC.

As concerns this clonotype: The junction departs from the called germline gene at one end, perhaps through a read error. V and J are TRBV7-7 and TRBJ2-2; D is ambiguous. Germline loops: CDR1 SSHAT, CDR2 FNYEAQ (reference sequence). The CDR3 is 13 amino acids. The CDR3 here is CASSHGLTGELFF. CDR3 nucleotide sequence: TGTGCTAGCAGTCACGGATTGACCGGGGAGCTGTTTTTT.

This clonotype showed up just a few times. The chain couples TRBV5-1 to TRBJ1-5; 7 nucleotides agree with TRBD1. V was pared by 4 bases and J by 4 bases, with 5 bases of the junction left unmatched. The CDR3 is 14 residues long. Germline V gene lookup returns CDR1 SGHRS and CDR2 YFSETQ. CDR3 in amino acids: CASSKTTGNQPQHF. The DNA for the CDR3 is TGCGCCAGCAGCAAAACGACAGGGAATCAGCCCCAGCATTTT.

The chain uses TRBV20-1 and TRBJ2-7; no clear D gene. The V end lost 0 bases, the J end lost 6 bases, and 21 bases lay between the germline ends. Germline V gene lookup returns CDR1 DFQATT and CDR2 SNEGSKA (reference sequence). This CDR3 contains 16 residues. The CDR3 loop is CSARDPRGTTPLEQYF. DNA of the CDR3: TGCAGTGCTAGAGATCCCCGTGGAACTACCCCCCTCGAGCAGTACTTC.

This clonotype was seen a few times. This chain uses TRBV6-1 with TRBJ2-7; 11 nucleotides line up with TRBD1. With V trimmed by 7 bases and J by 4 bases, 9 bases remained unmatched. This CDR3 comprises 15 residues. CDR1 MNHNS and CDR2 SASEGT come from the germline V gene. The CDR3 region has the DNA TGTGCCAGCATTCTTACCGGGACAGGGGGGTACGAGCAGTACTTC. This translates into CASILTGTGGYEQYF.

The chain combines TRBV20-1 with TRBJ2-3; 7 bases map to TRBD2. The length of the CDR3 is 16 residues. Germline V gene sequence: CDR1 DFQATT, CDR2 SNEGSKA (reference sequence). With 0 bases clipped from V and 2 bases from J, the junction kept 8 bases outside the gene matches. The CDR3 loop reads CSARDRAAGYTDTQYF. In DNA, the CDR3 is TGCAGTGCTAGAGACCGCGCAGCGGGATACACAGATACGCAGTATTTT.

This clonotype was counted ten times or more. V usage is TRBV15 and J usage is TRBJ2-2, with a weak D call TRBD2 (5 bases). V was cut by 3 bases and J by 3 bases, with 17 bases left in between. The germline gives CDR1 LNHNV, CDR2 YYDKDF (reference sequence). This CDR3 is built from 17 residues. The CDR3 region is CATSSVDSPVYTGELFF. Here the CDR3 DNA reads TGTGCCACCAGCAGTGTGGACTCACCCGTGTACACCGGGGAGCTGTTTTTT.

This clonotype was seen more than once but under ten times. The CDR3: CSARFPSSYEQYF. The DNA of the CDR3 is TGCAGTGCTAGATTCCCTAGCTCCTACGAGCAGTACTTC. The chain uses TRBV20-1 and TRBJ2-7; unclear D gene. The CDR3 has 13 amino acids. CDR1 DFQATT and CDR2 SNEGSKA come from the germline V gene (reference sequence). V lost 2 bases and J 0 bases, leaving 8 bases between the germline ends.

This clonotype appeared a few times. The chain links TRBV7-8 to TRBJ1-5, with 7 positions matching TRBD1. Germline CDR1 is SGHVS and CDR2 is FQNEAQ. This CDR3 has 16 amino acids. V lost 5 bases and J lost 3; bases outside the gene matches: 10. CDR3 in amino acids: CASSTEGQTFNQPQHF. The CDR3 bases are TGTGCCAGCAGCACCGAGGGACAGACCTTCAATCAGCCCCAGCATTTT.

As DNA, the CDR3 is TGTGCCAGCAGTCCACCGAGGGCTTACGAGCAGTACTTC. Amino acids: CASSPPRAYEQYF. The chain recombines TRBV7-9 with TRBJ2-7, with D tentatively TRBD2 (5 bases). Germline assignment: CDR1 SEHNR and CDR2 FQNEAQ (reference sequence). CDR3 length equals 13 residues. V lost 6 bases and J 4 bases, leaving 13 bases between the germline ends.

V usage is TRBV5-1 and J usage is TRBJ2-1; 7 nucleotides match TRBD1. The ends lost 4 bases at V and 16 bases at J; junction bases unmatched: 11. The CDR3 runs 12 residues. Germline V gene data show CDR1 as SGHRS and CDR2 as YFSETQ. This chain's CDR3 is CASSQPGQEGFF. The CDR3 nucleotides are TGCGCCAGCAGCCAACCCGGACAGGAAGGATTCTTC.

The chain couples TRBV18 to TRBJ2-7, with D perhaps given as TRBD1 or TRBD2 (5 bases each). This CDR3 is 14 amino acids long. CDR1 is KGHSH and CDR2 is LQKENI in the germline V gene. V was clipped by 4 bases and J by 4 bases, with 14 bases between them. The CDR3 region has the DNA TGTGCCAGCTCACTTCCGGGGACCGGTTACGAGCAGTACTTC. This sequence encodes CASSLPGTGYEQYF.

The rearrangement joins TRBV7-3 to TRBJ2-4; tentative D call: TRBD2 (6 bases). V was pared by 2 bases and J by 5 bases, with 10 bases between. The CDR3 length is 14 residues. Germline V gene data show CDR1 as SGHTA and CDR2 as FQGTGA. CDR3 sequence (DNA): TGTGCCAGCAGCTTAGGGGGGATCGAAAACATTCAGTACTTC. Its translation is CASSLGGIENIQYF.

This clonotype came up a few times. The chain carries TRBV27 and TRBJ2-2; 10 bases align to TRBD1. Germline V gives CDR1 MNHEY, CDR2 SMNVEV (reference sequence). V lost 5 bases, J lost 4 bases, and 7 bases stayed unmatched. CDR3 length equals 16 residues. The CDR3: CASSIIGTGVTGELFF. DNA of the CDR3: TGTGCCAGCAGTATCATCGGGACAGGGGTCACCGGGGAGCTGTTTTTT.

V is TRBV20-1 and J is TRBJ2-3; weak D call: TRBD1 (6 bases). Trimming removed 3 bases from V and 4 bases from J, with 11 bases in between. The CDR3 length is 13 residues. In germline, CDR1 is DFQATT, CDR2 SNEGSKA (reference sequence). The CDR3 DNA follows: TGCAGTGCTAGGGGGGCCGGGGCAGATACGCAGTATTTT. Residues: CSARGAGADTQYF.

The chain combines TRBV7-9 with TRBJ2-1; D perhaps matches TRBD1 (5 bases). Trimming removed 1 base at V and 7 bases at J, with 11 bases between. CDR1 and CDR2 (germline): SEHNR, FQNEAQ (reference sequence). There are 14 residues in the CDR3. CDR3 nucleotide sequence: TGTGCCAGCAGCTTAGTTCAGGGTTTGAATGAGCAGTTCTTC. The encoded protein is CASSLVQGLNEQFF.

This clonotype has just a few counts. The rearrangement links TRBV5-1 to TRBJ2-7; D perhaps matches TRBD2 (6 bases). Trimming shortened V by 4 bases and J by 2 bases, and 16 bases separated the two germline ends. Germline-derived CDR1 and CDR2 are SGHRS and YFSETQ. The CDR3 is 15 residues long. The CDR3 reads CASSSLTAGTYEQYF. The DNA for the CDR3 is TGCGCCAGCAGCAGCCTAACGGCGGGAACCTACGAGCAGTACTTC.

This clonotype was found a few times. The DNA is left out, because the CDR3 cannot be placed on it with certainty; the CDR3 is given as TCRdb lists it. This rearrangement joins TRBV21-1 to TRBJ1-1; TRBD1, the table's D call, lacks a check against the DNA. TRBV21-1 represents a pseudogene. The CDR3 is 13 residues long, ends included. This CDR3 is CASTVGGGTEAFF.

There are a few counts of this clonotype. The chain recombines TRBV4-3 with TRBJ2-1, with TRBD2 identical over 14 bases. Trimming at V came to 4 bases and at J to 8 bases, leaving 4 bases not matched to a gene. The CDR3 runs 15 residues. Germline lookup yields CDR1 LGHNA and CDR2 YSLEER. The CDR3 nucleotides are TGCGCCAGCAGCCCAGGGACTAGCGGGAGCCATGAGCAGTTCTTC. Protein sequence: CASSPGTSGSHEQFF.

This chain joins TRBV5-1 and TRBJ2-1, with D perhaps TRBD1 (5 bases). The CDR3 is 16 residues long. The ends were cut back, 0 bases at V and 7 bases at J, with 17 bases in the middle. Germline V CDR1 and CDR2: SGHRS, YFSETQ. For the CDR3, the DNA is TGCGCCAGCAGCTTGGCCGAGGCGACAGCTTCTAATGAGCAGTTCTTC. Translation gives CASSLAEATASNEQFF.

The table lists this clonotype with many counts. The J gene is TRBJ2-1, the V gene TRBV20-1; no reliable D call. The length of the CDR3 is 13 residues. V lost 4 bases and J lost 3, with 10 bases in between. CDR1 is DFQATT and CDR2 is SNEGSKA in the germline V gene (reference sequence). DNA for the CDR3: TGCAGTGCTACGACGGGTTTCTACAATGAGCAGTTCTTC. Translation gives CSATTGFYNEQFF.

The rearrangement uses TRBV6-1 and TRBJ2-3; the D is unclear. CDR1 and CDR2 from the germline V gene are MNHNS and SASEGT. This CDR3 has 13 residues. V was cut by 4 bases and J by 3 bases, with 8 bases left in between. CDR3 region: CASSAILTDTQYF. The CDR3 bases are TGTGCCAGCAGTGCAATCCTTACAGATACGCAGTATTTT.

The chain carries TRBV7-8 and TRBJ2-7, with 7 nucleotides matching TRBD1. The J segment lost 2 bases and the V segment lost 5 bases, leaving 9 bases of the junction unmatched. Per germline, CDR1 SGHVS and CDR2 FQNEAQ. The length of the CDR3 is 15 residues. The CDR3 protein is CASSPGTVGAYEQYF. As DNA, the CDR3 is TGTGCCAGCAGCCCAGGGACAGTCGGGGCCTACGAGCAGTACTTC.